The entry below gives a single TCR beta chain sequence along with its context. Its antigen is unknown. The repertoire was sequenced with immunoSEQ multiplex PCR; TCRdb's copy has only in-frame clones and lacks some. Counted here are roughly 43,000 clones, 70% to 90% occurring once; the ten biggest clones make up more than 0.95%. Noted time point: peak reinfection, 3 to 8 weeks after reinfection detection. The sorted cells went straight to TCR sequencing with no prior in vitro expansion. Total naive CD8 T cells were sorted as viable CD3+ CD8+ CD45RO- cells from a couple of donors. The entry originates in a study of memory CD8 T cells in hepatitis C reinfection. Background on the study: Reinfection meant HCV RNA positivity after two negatives ≥60 days apart. Samples at peak reinfection came 3 to 8 weeks post-detection.

Study results and limitations: Only five donors prevented definitive conclusions about public clonotypes.

In germline, CDR1 is LGHNA, CDR2 YSLEER. The CDR3 has 15 amino acids. Deletions cut 4 bases from V and 1 base from J, with 10 bases between. Sequenced input: naive CD8+ T cells sorted from blood. The genes are TRBV4-3 and TRBJ2-2; perhaps TRBD1 as D (6 bases). This sequence was found in a man between 18 and 35 years old with hepatitis C virus infection. DNA of the CDR3: TGCGCCAGCAGCCCACAGGGATTGAACACCGGGGAGCTGTTTTTT. Its protein product is CASSPQGLNTGELFF.